These T cell receptor beta chains were read from a single sample in a study of beta chain features in type 1 diabetes. The table came from immunoSEQ multiplex PCR; TCRdb's copy has only in-frame clones and leaves some out. The table has around 97,000 clones, 28% seen once. The sequencing input was central memory CD4+ T cells from blood. The receptors here all came from a woman aged 18-29 years with type 1 diabetes. Each CDR3 is given with its conserved first and last residue. Each record gives: J gene, D gene, V gene, clone size, CDR3 protein, CDR3 DNA. A D gene is named only where the DNA matches it firmly. Clone size is not always given. Where it is, it says once, few, many or a class for expanded clones.

TRBJ2-3,TRBD2,TRBV19,.,CASNRAGETDTQYF,TGTGCCAGTAATAGAGCGGGAGAAACAGATACGCAGTATTTT
TRBJ2-3,.,TRBV11-2,.,CASSPTYTDTQYF,TGTGCCAGCAGCCCCACTTACACAGATACGCAGTATTTT
TRBJ1-2,TRBD1,TRBV6-1,.,CASSGGTGSSPVYGYTF,TGTGCCAGCAGTGGGGGGACAGGGAGTTCACCAGTCTATGGCTACACCTTC
TRBJ2-7,TRBD2,TRBV7-2,.,CASSLALAGGWEQYF,TGTGCCAGCAGCTTAGCACTAGCGGGAGGATGGGAGCAGTACTTC
TRBJ2-7,.,TRBV7-9,.,CASSLEQGRDERYF,TGTGCCAGCAGCTTAGAACAGGGTCGGGACGAGCGGTACTTC
TRBJ2-1,TRBD2,TRBV7-3,.,CASSPLAGDYNEQFF,TGTGCCAGCAGCCCTCTAGCGGGAGACTACAATGAGCAGTTCTTC
TRBJ2-3,TRBD2,TRBV5-1,.,CASSPGGPLATDTQYF,TGCGCCAGCAGCCCGGGGGGGCCTCTTGCCACAGATACGCAGTATTTT
TRBJ2-3,.,TRBV6-7,.,CASSSLPARAAYTDTQYF,TGTGCCAGCAGTTCCCTCCCCGCCAGAGCGGCCTACACAGATACGCAGTATTTT
TRBJ2-3,.,TRBV30,once,CAEYRTHSNTQYF,TGTGCCGAATACCGGACTCACTCCAATACGCAGTATTTT
TRBJ1-1,.,TRBV19,.,CASSMSRRNTEAFF,TGTGCCAGTAGTATGTCAAGGAGGAACACTGAAGCTTTCTTT
TRBJ2-5,.,TRBV30,.,CAWSMDIQETQYF,TGTGCCTGGAGTATGGACATACAAGAGACCCAGTACTTC
TRBJ1-1,TRBD1,TRBV29-1,.,CSVIGTGGNTEAFF,TGCAGCGTTATCGGGACAGGGGGGAACACTGAAGCTTTCTTT
TRBJ2-5,.,TRBV29-1,many,CSVEDRGRGTQYF,TGCAGCGTTGAAGACAGGGGCCGTGGGACCCAGTACTTC
TRBJ2-5,TRBD1,TRBV6-5,.,CASRRPGQGSETQYF,TGTGCCAGCAGACGTCCGGGACAGGGGTCGGAGACCCAGTACTTC
TRBJ2-1,TRBD1,TRBV6-6,few,CASIRDSNYNEQFF,TGTGCCAGCATCCGGGACAGTAACTACAATGAGCAGTTCTTC
TRBJ1-1,TRBD1,TRBV18,few,CASSSQGLNTEAFF,TGTGCCAGCTCATCACAGGGGCTGAACACTGAAGCTTTCTTT
TRBJ2-5,.,TRBV14,once,CASSPPDGLAKETQYF,TGTGCCAGCAGCCCCCCTGATGGGCTAGCGAAAGAGACCCAGTACTTC
TRBJ2-3,TRBD1,TRBV2,few,CASRRLRGRSTDTQYF,TGTGCCAGCAGGAGGCTCAGGGGGCGAAGCACAGATACGCAGTATTTT
TRBJ2-1,.,TRBV21-1,.,CASSHLGGSGRGLVNNEQFF,TGTGCCAGCAGCCATCTCGGCGGGTCCGGTAGGGGGTTGGTAAACAATGAGCAGTTCTTC
TRBJ2-2,TRBD2,TRBV4-2,few,CASSLPGGGELFF,TGTGCCAGCAGCCTCCCGGGGGGCGGGGAGCTGTTTTTT
TRBJ1-1,.,TRBV10-3,.,CAIMGQVNTEAFF,TGTGCCATCATGGGGCAGGTGAACACTGAAGCTTTCTTT
TRBJ1-1,.,TRBV30,.,CAWSIPGVRTEAFF,TGTGCCTGGAGCATCCCGGGTGTGCGGACTGAAGCTTTCTTT
TRBJ1-1,TRBD1,TRBV7-9,.,CASSYQTGMNTEAFF,TGTGCCAGCAGCTATCAGACAGGGATGAACACTGAAGCTTTCTTT
TRBJ2-3,TRBD2,TRBV23-1,.,CASSQNPPPPSGTTDTQYF,TGCGCCAGCAGTCAAAACCCCCCCCCGCCTAGCGGGACCACAGATACGCAGTATTTT
TRBJ2-2,TRBD2,TRBV28,few,CASSSPSGSGTGELFF,TGTGCCAGCAGCTCACCCAGCGGGAGTGGTACCGGGGAGCTGTTTTTT
TRBJ1-5,.,TRBV28,.,CASREPDRGQPQHF,TGTGCCAGCCGTGAACCTGACAGAGGCCAGCCCCAGCATTTT
TRBJ2-2,TRBD2,TRBV19,many,CASKGVAGPGELFF,TGTGCCAGTAAAGGTGTAGCGGGCCCCGGGGAGCTGTTTTTT
TRBJ1-1,.,TRBV30,.,CAWTAAGLITEAFF,TGTGCCTGGACCGCGGCGGGGTTGATCACTGAAGCTTTCTTT
TRBJ1-2,TRBD1,TRBV5-8,once,CASSRGQEDGYTF,TGTGCCAGCAGCCGGGGACAGGAGGATGGCTACACCTTC
TRBJ2-7,.,TRBV28,many,CASSLAGYEQYF,TGTGCCAGCAGTTTGGCGGGCTACGAGCAGTACTTC
TRBJ2-1,TRBD2,TRBV7-2,.,CASSLRASGRLNEQFF,TGTGCCAGCAGCTTAAGGGCTAGCGGGAGGTTGAATGAGCAGTTCTTC
TRBJ1-1,.,TRBV18,.,CASSPPNRMGLGTEAFF,TGTGCCAGCTCACCACCGAACAGGATGGGTTTGGGCACTGAAGCTTTCTTT
TRBJ2-7,TRBD1,TRBV19,few,CASSGTGHNEQYF,TGTGCCAGCTCCGGGACAGGGCATAACGAGCAGTACTTC
TRBJ1-1,.,TRBV2,few,CASSPERLTEAFF,TGTGCCAGCAGTCCAGAACGACTCACTGAAGCTTTCTTT
TRBJ1-2,.,TRBV7-2,.,CASRLGGDGGYTF,TGTGCCAGCAGACTCGGGGGGGACGGGGGCTACACCTTC
TRBJ2-1,.,TRBV27,.,CASSQTSAVEQFF,TGTGCCAGCAGTCAGACTAGTGCGGTTGAGCAGTTCTTC
TRBJ1-1,TRBD1,TRBV7-2,few,CASSLFVGGSLVGTEAFF,TGTGCCAGCAGCTTATTTGTAGGGGGCTCCCTCGTAGGGACTGAAGCTTTCTTT
TRBJ2-5,TRBD2,TRBV10-2,.,CASSQTSAEETQYF,TGCGCCAGCAGCCAGACTAGCGCGGAAGAGACCCAGTACTTC
TRBJ1-1,.,TRBV2,few,CASSERQMNTEAFF,TGTGCCAGCAGTGAACGACAGATGAACACTGAAGCTTTCTTT
TRBJ2-5,.,TRBV5-1,.,CASSYSWETQYF,TGCGCCAGCAGCTACTCTTGGGAGACCCAGTACTTC
TRBJ1-5,TRBD1,TRBV2,.,CASSESTGLFQPQHF,TGTGCCAGCAGTGAATCGACAGGGTTGTTTCAACCCCAGCATTTT
TRBJ1-2,TRBD1,TRBV5-6,.,CASSLNRQGDGYTF,TGTGCCAGCAGCTTGAATCGTCAGGGGGATGGCTACACCTTC
TRBJ2-7,.,TRBV5-4,.,CASSPRWGNYEQYF,TGTGCCAGCAGCCCGCGGTGGGGCAACTACGAGCAGTACTTC
TRBJ2-1,.,TRBV5-4,.,CASSFTSYNEQFF,TGTGCCAGCAGCTTTACCAGCTACAATGAGCAGTTCTTC
TRBJ1-6,TRBD1,TRBV9,.,CASSVAGGLSPLHF,TGTGCCAGCAGCGTGGCAGGGGGTTTATCACCCCTCCACTTT
TRBJ2-7,.,TRBV7-2,.,CASSLAYQAYEQYF,TGTGCCAGCAGCTTAGCATATCAGGCCTACGAGCAGTACTTC
TRBJ1-1,.,TRBV5-1,few,CASSLRPKSGGTEAFF,TGCGCCAGCAGCTTGCGGCCCAAATCGGGGGGCACTGAAGCTTTCTTT
TRBJ2-3,TRBD1,TRBV5-1,few,CASEQGTGDTQYF,TGCGCCAGCGAACAGGGGACGGGAGATACGCAGTATTTT
TRBJ2-3,TRBD2,TRBV28,.,CASSGRDTQYF,TGTGCCAGCAGCGGGAGGGATACGCAGTATTTT
TRBJ2-2,.,TRBV7-2,few,CASSHRVGFNTGELFF,TGTGCCAGCAGCCACAGGGTTGGGTTCAACACCGGGGAGCTGTTTTTT
TRBJ2-1,TRBD1,TRBV27,.,CASSSKPGQGNEQFF,TGTGCCAGCAGTTCCAAACCGGGACAGGGAAATGAGCAGTTCTTC